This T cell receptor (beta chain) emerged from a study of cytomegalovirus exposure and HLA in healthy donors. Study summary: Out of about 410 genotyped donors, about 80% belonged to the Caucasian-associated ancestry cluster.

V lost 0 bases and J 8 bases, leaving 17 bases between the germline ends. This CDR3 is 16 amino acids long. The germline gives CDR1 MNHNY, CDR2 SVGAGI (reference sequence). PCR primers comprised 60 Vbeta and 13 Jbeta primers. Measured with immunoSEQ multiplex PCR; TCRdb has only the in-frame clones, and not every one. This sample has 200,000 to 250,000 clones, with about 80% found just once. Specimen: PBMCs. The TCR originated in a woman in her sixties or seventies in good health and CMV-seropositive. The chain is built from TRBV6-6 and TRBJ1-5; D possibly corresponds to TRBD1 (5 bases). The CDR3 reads CASSYSDAGEGKPQHF. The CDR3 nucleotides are TGTGCCAGCAGTTACTCGGACGCGGGGGAGGGTAAGCCCCAGCATTTT.